The rows below give T cell receptor beta chains drawn from one sample of a study of long-term antiretroviral therapy in people with HIV. The protocol was immunoSEQ multiplex PCR, while the TCRdb copy is restricted to in-frame clones and leaves out a portion. The sample comprises about 32,000 clones, about 98% of which are singletons, and under 2.5% rests with the top ten. The material was unsorted PBMCs, obtained 7.6 years after starting antiretroviral therapy. The origin of the receptors is a man aged 30 to 39 with HIV. The CDR3 runs from the conserved cysteine through the conserved F or W. D genes are given only for firm matches. A clone size is listed for some rows: how often the clone was seen (once, few, many), or a class if it is expanded.

clone_size | d_call | j_call | v_call | cdr3_nt | cdr3_aa
. | . | TRBJ1-1 | TRBV4-3 | TGCGCCAGCTCCTCCCGGGTGGGTGGTGAAGCTTTCTTT | CASSSRVGGEAFF
. | . | TRBJ1-2 | TRBV7-9 | TGTGCCAGCAGTCTAGGGTGGGGCGACGGTGGCTACACCTTC | CASSLGWGDGGYTF
. | TRBD2 | TRBJ2-2 | TRBV4-3 | TGCGCCAGCAGCCGTCGGAGCGGGGTGAACACCGGGGAGCTGTTTTTT | CASSRRSGVNTGELFF
. | . | TRBJ2-6 | TRBV6-4 | TGTGCCAGCAGTGGGGAGTCCGGGGCCAACGTCCTGACTTTC | CASSGESGANVLTF
once | TRBD2 | TRBJ2-1 | TRBV13 | TGTGCCAGCAGCTTAGGGAGCCTTACTAGCGGGAGTTACAATGAGCAGTTCTTC | CASSLGSLTSGSYNEQFF
once | . | TRBJ2-1 | TRBV4-1 | TGCGCCAGCAGCCAAGTGCAAGCAAACTACAATGAGCAGTTCTTC | CASSQVQANYNEQFF
once | . | TRBJ1-1 | TRBV5-1 | TGCGCCAGCAGCTTGGACTTCGGGGACACTGAAGCTTTCTTT | CASSLDFGDTEAFF
. | . | TRBJ1-5 | TRBV7-2 | TGTGCCAGCAGCTTAGACTCCGGGCGGAATCAGCCCCAGCATTTT | CASSLDSGRNQPQHF
. | . | TRBJ1-1 | TRBV5-6 | TGTGCCAGCAGCCCCACCGGAAGGGTTAACACTGAAGCTTTCTTT | CASSPTGRVNTEAFF
. | . | TRBJ1-2 | TRBV4-2 | TGTGCCAGCAGCCAAGAGGACAGCCGCTATGGCTACACCTTC | CASSQEDSRYGYTF
. | . | TRBJ2-7 | TRBV7-6 | TGTGCCAGCAGCCGCGGACGCGTATACGAGCAGTACTTC | CASSRGRVYEQYF
. | . | TRBJ1-4 | TRBV2 | TGTGCCAGCAGTGGGAGGACAGCTCGGGCGGGGAAACTGTTTTTT | CASSGRTARAGKLFF
. | TRBD1 | TRBJ1-2 | TRBV7-9 | TGTGCCAGCAGCTACAAAGCAGGGGGCGATGGCTACACCTTC | CASSYKAGGDGYTF
. | TRBD2 | TRBJ2-1 | TRBV19 | TGTGCCAGTAGACAAAGCGGGAGCTTATCCTACAATGAGCAGTTCTTC | CASRQSGSLSYNEQFF
. | TRBD2 | TRBJ2-7 | TRBV7-6 | TGTGCCAGCAGCTTTAGCGGGGTTTGCTCCTACGAGCAGTACTTC | CASSFSGVCSYEQYF
once | TRBD1 | TRBJ2-7 | TRBV27 | TGTGCCAGCCGCCGCGGGACAGGGAACTACGAGCAGTACTTC | CASRRGTGNYEQYF
once | . | TRBJ2-1 | TRBV7-2 | TGTGCCAGCAGCTTAGCCAGCGAGAATGAGCAGTTCTTC | CASSLASENEQFF
. | TRBD2 | TRBJ2-7 | TRBV2 | TGTGCCAGCAGACTAAAGGGACTAGCAGTTCACGAGCAGTACTTC | CASRLKGLAVHEQYF
. | . | TRBJ1-2 | TRBV7-3 | TGTGCCAGCAGCTTATCGGGTGGCAGCCACTATGGCTACACCTTC | CASSLSGGSHYGYTF
. | . | TRBJ2-2 | TRBV18 | TGTGCCAGCTCACCTACTCGGACATCCACCGGGGAGCTGTTTTTT | CASSPTRTSTGELFF
. | . | TRBJ1-1 | TRBV5-6 | TGTGCCAGCAGTAGGGGACTAGCGAACACTGAAGCTTTCTTT | CASSRGLANTEAFF
. | . | TRBJ2-2 | TRBV19 | TGTGCCAGTAGTATAACCCTTACTAGCACCGGGGAGCTGTTTTTT | CASSITLTSTGELFF
. | . | TRBJ1-3 | TRBV4-1 | TGCGCCAGCAGCCAAGACTGGGGGGGCCCTGGAAACACCATATATTTT | CASSQDWGGPGNTIYF
. | TRBD1 | TRBJ1-4 | TRBV4-2 | TGTGCCAGCAGCCAAGTGGACAGGGGGTCTAATGAAAAACTGTTTTTT | CASSQVDRGSNEKLFF
. | TRBD1 | TRBJ2-7 | TRBV5-1 | TGCGCCAGCACCCCCTCCGTAGGACAGGGTTACGAGCAGTACTTC | CASTPSVGQGYEQYF
. | TRBD1 | TRBJ1-1 | TRBV7-9 | TGTGCCAGCAGCTTGGGGACAGGGGATGATGAGGCTTTCTTT | CASSLGTGDDEAFF
. | . | TRBJ1-2 | TRBV27 | TGTGCCAGCAGTTTTAGGGAGGGAGGCTATGGCTACACCTTC | CASSFREGGYGYTF
. | . | TRBJ2-4 | TRBV4-1 | TGCGCCAGCAGCCCCCCAACCAAAAACATTCAGTACTTC | CASSPPTKNIQYF
. | . | TRBJ2-3 | TRBV5-1 | TGCGCCAGCGGGTTTAGGGACTCCCCGACCAACTACACAGATACGCAGTATTTT | CASGFRDSPTNYTDTQYF
. | . | TRBJ2-7 | TRBV10-2 | TGCGCCAGCAGCACACCGTCCTACGAGCAGTACTTC | CASSTPSYEQYF
. | TRBD1 | TRBJ1-2 | TRBV4-1 | TGCGCCAGCAGCCAAGGGTCAGGGGGCCCCTATGGCTACACCTTC | CASSQGSGGPYGYTF
. | TRBD1 | TRBJ2-7 | TRBV6-5 | TGTGCCAGCAGTTACTCGGGACAGACCTACGAGCAGTACTTC | CASSYSGQTYEQYF
. | . | TRBJ1-2 | TRBV30 | TGTGCCTGGAGGGGCGGGGCTGATGGCTACACCTTC | CAWRGGADGYTF
. | TRBD1 | TRBJ1-2 | TRBV4-1 | TGCGCCAGCAGCCAAGAATTCCCCGACAGGGGCGGCTACACCTTC | CASSQEFPDRGGYTF
. | . | TRBJ1-3 | TRBV6-1 | TGTGCCAGCAGTCCGGGGGGGGGAGGCGGAAACACCATATATTTT | CASSPGGGGGNTIYF
. | TRBD2 | TRBJ2-5 | TRBV7-2 | TGTGCCAGCAGCTTACTAGCGGGGCTCCAAGAGACCCAGTACTTC | CASSLLAGLQETQYF
. | TRBD2 | TRBJ2-3 | TRBV19 | TGTGCCAGTAGTATAAGTTTTTCAGGGACTAGCGGGGGGGCAGGTACGCAGTATTTT | CASSISFSGTSGGAGTQYF
. | . | TRBJ2-3 | TRBV7-3 | TGTGCCAGCAGCTTATTGCCCCTCTCGGATGGTTCAGAAGATACGCAGTATTTT | CASSLLPLSDGSEDTQYF
. | TRBD2 | TRBJ2-2 | TRBV27 | TGTGCCAGCAGTTTAAGCGGGGTCACCGGGGAGCTGTTTTTT | CASSLSGVTGELFF
. | . | TRBJ2-3 | TRBV5-1 | TGCGCCAGCAGCCACTGGGGGGCGCGCCCAGATACGCAGTATTTT | CASSHWGARPDTQYF
. | . | TRBJ2-1 | TRBV5-1 | TGCGCCAGCAGTCACCGGGGCGGTGAGCAGTTCTTC | CASSHRGGEQFF
. | . | TRBJ1-5 | TRBV4-3 | TGCGCCAGCAGCCAAGATTTTGGTACGGGACCCCAGCATTTT | CASSQDFGTGPQHF
. | . | TRBJ1-1 | TRBV5-1 | TGCGCCAGCTGCCAGGGATGGAACACTGAAGCTTTCTTT | CASCQGWNTEAFF
. | . | TRBJ2-3 | TRBV7-6 | TGTGCCAGCAGCTTAGGACGGGATACAGATACGCAGTATTTT | CASSLGRDTDTQYF
once | . | TRBJ1-1 | TRBV18 | TGTGCCAGCTCACCGGATACGGGGTTCACTGAAGCTTTCTTT | CASSPDTGFTEAFF
. | . | TRBJ1-2 | TRBV2 | TGTGCCAGCAGTGAAATAGGGGACCCTCGAAGCTATGGCTACACCTTC | CASSEIGDPRSYGYTF